These T cell receptor beta chains were read from a single sample in a study of beta chain features in type 1 diabetes. Only in-frame clones appear in the TCRdb table, and some are missing; sequencing was by immunoSEQ multiplex PCR. The sample records some 660,000 clones, around an eighth being singletons. The material sequenced was naive CD4+ T cells from blood. Receptors originate from a man aged 18 to 35 with type 1 diabetes. CDR3s include the opening cysteine and the closing phenylalanine or tryptophan. The D gene is left open where the match is weak. The size of a clone is reported for some rows only, either as once, few or many, or as a class for expanded clones.

D gene: -; V gene: TRBV11-2; J gene: TRBJ2-2; clone size: few; CDR3 length: 15; CDR3 DNA: TGTGCCAGCAGCTCGATTCGGAGTCCCACCGGGGAGCTGTTTTTT; CDR3 protein: CASSSIRSPTGELFF
D gene: TRBD1; V gene: TRBV7-9; J gene: TRBJ2-5; clone size: few; CDR3 length: 15; CDR3 DNA: TGTGCCAGCAGCGCAGGACAGGGGGGACAAGAGACCCAGTACTTC; CDR3 protein: CASSAGQGGQETQYF
D gene: -; V gene: TRBV11-3; J gene: TRBJ2-1; clone size: few; CDR3 length: 15; CDR3 DNA: TGTGCCAGCAGCTTAGACACGGGAGCCTACAATGAGCAGTTCTTC; CDR3 protein: CASSLDTGAYNEQFF
D gene: -; V gene: TRBV21-1; J gene: TRBJ1-4; clone size: -; CDR3 length: 16; CDR3 DNA: TGTGCCAGCAGCAAAGATAAACCCTTGGCTAATGAAAAACTGTTTTTT; CDR3 protein: CASSKDKPLANEKLFF
D gene: -; V gene: TRBV11-2; J gene: TRBJ2-4; clone size: -; CDR3 length: 13; CDR3 DNA: TGTGCCAGCAGCGTCGGACAAAAAAACATTCAGTACTTC; CDR3 protein: CASSVGQKNIQYF
D gene: TRBD2; V gene: TRBV10-2; J gene: TRBJ2-3; clone size: few; CDR3 length: 13; CDR3 DNA: TGCGCCAGCTCGGGACTAGGCACAGATACGCAGTATTTT; CDR3 protein: CASSGLGTDTQYF
D gene: -; V gene: TRBV30; J gene: TRBJ2-5; clone size: few; CDR3 length: 12; CDR3 DNA: TGTGCCTGGGCTCTAGCTCGGGAGACCCAGTACTTC; CDR3 protein: CAWALARETQYF
D gene: TRBD1; V gene: TRBV28; J gene: TRBJ2-5; clone size: few; CDR3 length: 14; CDR3 DNA: TGTGCCAGCAGCATAGGACAGGGTAAAGAGACCCAGTACTTC; CDR3 protein: CASSIGQGKETQYF
D gene: -; V gene: TRBV25-1; J gene: TRBJ2-7; clone size: -; CDR3 length: 15; CDR3 DNA: TGTGCCAGCAGTGAAAGTCTGACCGACCCCTACGAGCAGTACTTC; CDR3 protein: CASSESLTDPYEQYF
D gene: -; V gene: TRBV10-2; J gene: TRBJ1-2; clone size: few; CDR3 length: 15; CDR3 DNA: TGCGCCAGCAGCTTCTCAAAGGGGGTAAACTATGGCTACACCTTC; CDR3 protein: CASSFSKGVNYGYTF
D gene: TRBD1; V gene: TRBV11-3; J gene: TRBJ2-5; clone size: few; CDR3 length: 15; CDR3 DNA: TGTGCCAGCAGCTCCGTGGGACAGGGCCAAGAGACCCAGTACTTC; CDR3 protein: CASSSVGQGQETQYF
D gene: TRBD2; V gene: TRBV5-4; J gene: TRBJ2-1; clone size: few; CDR3 length: 14; CDR3 DNA: TGTGCCAGCAGCTCCGGGACTAGCAGGGGTGAGCAGTTCTTC; CDR3 protein: CASSSGTSRGEQFF
D gene: -; V gene: TRBV2; J gene: TRBJ1-1; clone size: -; CDR3 length: 14; CDR3 DNA: TGTGCCAGCAGTGAATCGGGGCGTAGGACTGAAGCTTTCTTT; CDR3 protein: CASSESGRRTEAFF
D gene: -; V gene: TRBV4-1; J gene: TRBJ1-2; clone size: -; CDR3 length: 13; CDR3 DNA: TGCGCCAGCAGCCAAGGGGGTTTCGAGGGCTACACCTTC; CDR3 protein: CASSQGGFEGYTF
D gene: -; V gene: TRBV2; J gene: TRBJ1-1; clone size: -; CDR3 length: 14; CDR3 DNA: TGTGCCAGCATACTGGACCTGAGGGTAGGTGAAGCTTTCTTT; CDR3 protein: CASILDLRVGEAFF
D gene: -; V gene: TRBV5-1; J gene: TRBJ1-5; clone size: -; CDR3 length: 13; CDR3 DNA: TGCGCCAGCAGCCGAGCCCCGGGGCAGCCCCAGCATTTT; CDR3 protein: CASSRAPGQPQHF
D gene: TRBD1; V gene: TRBV5-1; J gene: TRBJ2-7; clone size: -; CDR3 length: 14; CDR3 DNA: TGCGCCAGCAGCTTGACACTGACAGGGCTCGAGCAGTACTTC; CDR3 protein: CASSLTLTGLEQYF
D gene: -; V gene: TRBV5-1; J gene: TRBJ1-6; clone size: -; CDR3 length: 13; CDR3 DNA: TGCGCCAGCAGCTCGGAACGGGATTCACCCCTCCACTTT; CDR3 protein: CASSSERDSPLHF
D gene: -; V gene: TRBV7-2; J gene: TRBJ2-7; clone size: -; CDR3 length: 15; CDR3 DNA: TGTGCCAGCAGCTCTTCACTAGCACTCTCCTACGAGCAGTACTTC; CDR3 protein: CASSSSLALSYEQYF
D gene: -; V gene: TRBV19; J gene: TRBJ2-2; clone size: -; CDR3 length: 13; CDR3 DNA: TGTGCCAGTAACGCGGAATACACCGGGGAGCTGTTTTTT; CDR3 protein: CASNAEYTGELFF
D gene: -; V gene: TRBV25-1; J gene: TRBJ2-7; clone size: few; CDR3 length: 13; CDR3 DNA: TGTGCCAGCAGTGCAGGGGTTCCACGCGAGCAGTACTTC; CDR3 protein: CASSAGVPREQYF
D gene: TRBD2; V gene: TRBV6-5; J gene: TRBJ2-7; clone size: -; CDR3 length: 14; CDR3 DNA: TGTGCCAGCAGTCAGACTAGCGGGGCCTACGAGCAGTACTTC; CDR3 protein: CASSQTSGAYEQYF
D gene: -; V gene: TRBV18; J gene: TRBJ2-7; clone size: few; CDR3 length: 13; CDR3 DNA: TGTGCCAGCTCACCAGGTCAAACCTACGAGCAGTACTTC; CDR3 protein: CASSPGQTYEQYF
D gene: TRBD2; V gene: TRBV25-1; J gene: TRBJ2-7; clone size: -; CDR3 length: 12; CDR3 DNA: TGTGCCAGCAGTCCCCCGGGGGGCGAGCAGTACTTC; CDR3 protein: CASSPPGGEQYF
D gene: TRBD1; V gene: TRBV7-9; J gene: TRBJ2-1; clone size: few; CDR3 length: 16; CDR3 DNA: TGTGCCAGCAGCGCCGGACAGGGGGCTTGGTACAATGAGCAGTTCTTC; CDR3 protein: CASSAGQGAWYNEQFF
D gene: TRBD2; V gene: TRBV11-2; J gene: TRBJ2-2; clone size: few; CDR3 length: 16; CDR3 DNA: TGTGCCAGCAGCCCACGGACTAGCGGGAACACCGGGGAGCTGTTTTTT; CDR3 protein: CASSPRTSGNTGELFF
D gene: TRBD1; V gene: TRBV7-2; J gene: TRBJ2-1; clone size: -; CDR3 length: 17; CDR3 DNA: TGTGCCAGCAGCTCCGGACAGGGGGCAGGGTCCTACAATGAGCAGTTCTTC; CDR3 protein: CASSSGQGAGSYNEQFF
D gene: -; V gene: TRBV29-1; J gene: TRBJ1-1; clone size: few; CDR3 length: 11; CDR3 DNA: TGCAGCGTTGCGGCGAACACTGAAGCTTTCTTT; CDR3 protein: CSVAANTEAFF
D gene: TRBD2; V gene: TRBV27; J gene: TRBJ2-1; clone size: few; CDR3 length: 13; CDR3 DNA: TGTGCCACCTCTGCGGGAGATAGGGATGAGCAGTTCTTC; CDR3 protein: CATSAGDRDEQFF
D gene: TRBD1; V gene: TRBV5-4; J gene: TRBJ2-1; clone size: few; CDR3 length: 15; CDR3 DNA: TGTGCCAGCAGCTTTCCGACAGGGGGTTACAATGAGCAGTTCTTC; CDR3 protein: CASSFPTGGYNEQFF
D gene: -; V gene: TRBV9; J gene: TRBJ2-1; clone size: -; CDR3 length: 12; CDR3 DNA: TGTGCCAGCAGCGTAGCTCGCAGTGAGCAGTTCTTC; CDR3 protein: CASSVARSEQFF
D gene: TRBD2; V gene: TRBV28; J gene: TRBJ2-1; clone size: -; CDR3 length: 12; CDR3 DNA: TGTGCCAGCAGTTCCTTGGGACTAGCGGGATTCTTC; CDR3 protein: CASSSLGLAGFF
D gene: -; V gene: TRBV7-2; J gene: TRBJ1-3; clone size: -; CDR3 length: 17; CDR3 DNA: TGTGCCAGCAGCCCCGACCTCGACAGTTTCTCTGGAAACACCATATATTTT; CDR3 protein: CASSPDLDSFSGNTIYF
D gene: -; V gene: TRBV11-2; J gene: TRBJ1-2; clone size: -; CDR3 length: 15; CDR3 DNA: TGTGCCAGCAGCCACTTTGGCGGAGGGAACTATGGCTACACCTTC; CDR3 protein: CASSHFGGGNYGYTF
D gene: -; V gene: TRBV10-3; J gene: TRBJ1-2; clone size: -; CDR3 length: 12; CDR3 DNA: TGTGCCATAAAGGACAGCGACTATGGCTACACCTTC; CDR3 protein: CAIKDSDYGYTF
D gene: TRBD1; V gene: TRBV4-3; J gene: TRBJ2-7; clone size: -; CDR3 length: 16; CDR3 DNA: TGCGCCAGCAGCCAAGTGCAGGGGGCGCGGTCCTACGAGCAGTACTTC; CDR3 protein: CASSQVQGARSYEQYF
D gene: -; V gene: TRBV30; J gene: TRBJ1-2; clone size: -; CDR3 length: 11; CDR3 DNA: TGTGCCTGGACTGACAACTATGGCTACACCTTC; CDR3 protein: CAWTDNYGYTF
D gene: TRBD1; V gene: TRBV5-4; J gene: TRBJ1-2; clone size: -; CDR3 length: 15; CDR3 DNA: TGTGCCAGCAGCTTGCCGGGACAGGGAAACTATGGCTACACCTTC; CDR3 protein: CASSLPGQGNYGYTF
D gene: TRBD1; V gene: TRBV7-2; J gene: TRBJ2-1; clone size: few; CDR3 length: 15; CDR3 DNA: TGTGCCAGCAGCGCCAGGGGGCGCGTCTACAATGAGCAGTTCTTC; CDR3 protein: CASSARGRVYNEQFF
D gene: -; V gene: TRBV7-2; J gene: TRBJ2-5; clone size: -; CDR3 length: 13; CDR3 DNA: TGTGCCAGCAGCTTTCAGGGCAGAGAGACCCAGTACTTC; CDR3 protein: CASSFQGRETQYF
D gene: -; V gene: TRBV28; J gene: TRBJ2-7; clone size: -; CDR3 length: 12; CDR3 DNA: TGTGCCAGCACCACCCGTCCCTACGAGCAGTACTTC; CDR3 protein: CASTTRPYEQYF
D gene: -; V gene: TRBV7-9; J gene: TRBJ2-7; clone size: -; CDR3 length: 15; CDR3 DNA: TGTGCCAGCGGGGACCTTGCCGCAAGCACCTACGAGCAGTACTTC; CDR3 protein: CASGDLAASTYEQYF
D gene: -; V gene: TRBV7-9; J gene: TRBJ2-3; clone size: -; CDR3 length: 12; CDR3 DNA: TGTGCCAGCAGCTTGGAGCGTCGGACGCAGTATTTT; CDR3 protein: CASSLERRTQYF
D gene: -; V gene: TRBV14; J gene: TRBJ1-1; clone size: few; CDR3 length: 14; CDR3 DNA: TGTGCCAGCAGCCAGGCCAACAGCGCCACTGAAGCTTTCTTT; CDR3 protein: CASSQANSATEAFF
D gene: -; V gene: TRBV30; J gene: TRBJ2-1; clone size: few; CDR3 length: 11; CDR3 DNA: TGTGCCTGGGGGGCCTACAATGAGCAGTTCTTC; CDR3 protein: CAWGAYNEQFF
D gene: -; V gene: TRBV4-1; J gene: TRBJ2-7; clone size: -; CDR3 length: 18; CDR3 DNA: TGCGCCAGCAGCCGGGGACGGCGCGGGCGTACAGGGAACTACGAGCAGTACTTC; CDR3 protein: CASSRGRRGRTGNYEQYF
D gene: TRBD1; V gene: TRBV5-1; J gene: TRBJ1-2; clone size: -; CDR3 length: 18; CDR3 DNA: TGCGCCAGCAGCTTGGCCAATTCCGGGACAGGGAGTAACTATGGCTACACCTTC; CDR3 protein: CASSLANSGTGSNYGYTF
D gene: -; V gene: TRBV6-5; J gene: TRBJ1-6; clone size: few; CDR3 length: 12; CDR3 DNA: TGTGCCAGAGAAGCGGACGGATCACCCCTCCACTTT; CDR3 protein: CAREADGSPLHF
D gene: -; V gene: TRBV5-1; J gene: TRBJ2-3; clone size: -; CDR3 length: 16; CDR3 DNA: TGCGCCAGCAGCCCCTTTCCTAGCTCCGGCACAGATACGCAGTATTTT; CDR3 protein: CASSPFPSSGTDTQYF